The clone carrying this TCR beta chain came up many times. The sample is drawn from a study of human T cells and chemical hapten exposure. Sample time point: pre-sensitization, week 0. The sample's treatment: therapeutic diphenylcyclopropenone sensitization with weekly scalp DPC. The CDR3 runs 16 residues. Germline CDR1 reads LGHNA; CDR2 reads YSLEER. The V segment lost 0 bases and the J segment 7 bases; nucleotides outside the gene matches: 6. TCRdb called the RACE reads again in MiXCR, with one record for every CDR3 protein. The sample consists of more than 70,000 distinct CDR3 sequences, 8.5% of them appearing once.

The receptor's source is a man in his forties with alopecia areata. Some clones in this sample may be carry-over from other donors' samples. The sample in question was whole blood, obtained in connection with sensitization to the hapten diphenylcyclopropenone (DPC). This chain links TRBV4-3 with TRBJ1-2; 12 bases match TRBD1. CDR3 in DNA: TGCGCCAGCAGCCAAGAGACAGGGACAGGGGGCTCTGGCTACACCTTC. It encodes CASSQETGTGGSGYTF.